These T cell receptor beta chains were read from a single sample in a study of T cells in localized non-small cell lung cancer. TCRdb's copy holds only in-frame clones and misses some; the assay was immunoSEQ multiplex PCR. The profile covers 25,000 to 30,000 clones, with around 93% appearing a single time and approximately 30% taken by the ten largest. The sample was peripheral blood, taken before any cancer treatment. All receptors derive from a female donor of 60 years or more with stage I lung adenocarcinoma. The CDR3 runs from the conserved cysteine through the conserved F or W. Fields, in order: D gene, V gene, J gene, clone size, CDR3 DNA, CDR3 protein. D genes are given only for firm matches. Clone size is given for some rows only: seen once, a few or many times, or a class if the clone is expanded.

d_call: .; v_call: TRBV19; j_call: TRBJ1-5; clone_size: .; cdr3_nt: TGTGCCAGTAAAGGACAGACTATGAGCAATCAGCCCCAGCATTTT; cdr3_aa: CASKGQTMSNQPQHF
d_call: TRBD2; v_call: TRBV18; j_call: TRBJ2-1; clone_size: .; cdr3_nt: TGTGCCAGCTCATCCGGGACTAACGGCAATGAGCAGTTCTTC; cdr3_aa: CASSSGTNGNEQFF
d_call: .; v_call: TRBV6-5; j_call: TRBJ1-5; clone_size: .; cdr3_nt: TGTGCCAGCAGTTTTTCAGGGGCTAATCAGCCCCAGCATTTT; cdr3_aa: CASSFSGANQPQHF
d_call: TRBD1; v_call: TRBV27; j_call: TRBJ2-7; clone_size: .; cdr3_nt: TGTGCCAGCAGTCCCCAGACAGGGGTCCCCCTCTACGAGCAGTACTTC; cdr3_aa: CASSPQTGVPLYEQYF
d_call: .; v_call: TRBV7-3; j_call: TRBJ2-3; clone_size: .; cdr3_nt: TGTGCCAGCAGCTTAGACTCCTTCCCGGATACGCAGTATTTT; cdr3_aa: CASSLDSFPDTQYF
d_call: TRBD2; v_call: TRBV19; j_call: TRBJ2-7; clone_size: .; cdr3_nt: TGTGCCAGTAGTAGAGTAGCGGGGCGAACCTACGAGCAGTACTTC; cdr3_aa: CASSRVAGRTYEQYF
d_call: .; v_call: TRBV29-1; j_call: TRBJ2-5; clone_size: .; cdr3_nt: TGCAGCGCCCGAAGGGGGGGCGGCGGTGAGACCCAGTACTTC; cdr3_aa: CSARRGGGGETQYF
d_call: TRBD2; v_call: TRBV29-1; j_call: TRBJ2-1; clone_size: .; cdr3_nt: TGCAGCTCGAAAAGACTAGCGGGTGCAAATGAGCAGTTCTTC; cdr3_aa: CSSKRLAGANEQFF
d_call: TRBD2; v_call: TRBV7-9; j_call: TRBJ2-5; clone_size: large; cdr3_nt: TGTGCCAGCAGCGTCGGGACTAGCGGGGGGATAAGTCAAGAGACCCAGTACTTC; cdr3_aa: CASSVGTSGGISQETQYF
d_call: .; v_call: TRBV27; j_call: TRBJ2-5; clone_size: .; cdr3_nt: TGTGCCAGCAGTTTAAACTTGTTGGGGGGCAAGACCCAGTACTTC; cdr3_aa: CASSLNLLGGKTQYF
d_call: TRBD2; v_call: TRBV2; j_call: TRBJ2-1; clone_size: .; cdr3_nt: TGTGCCAGCAGCCCCAGAGCGGGGGACAACAATGAGCAGTTCTTC; cdr3_aa: CASSPRAGDNNEQFF
d_call: TRBD1; v_call: TRBV6-6; j_call: TRBJ1-5; clone_size: .; cdr3_nt: TGTGCCAGCAGTTCCTCGGCAGGGGGAAGCAATCAGCCCCAGCATTTT; cdr3_aa: CASSSSAGGSNQPQHF
d_call: TRBD1; v_call: TRBV18; j_call: TRBJ1-1; clone_size: .; cdr3_nt: TGTGCCAGCTCACCGCCGGGACAGAGCTTAAACACTGAAGCTTTCTTT; cdr3_aa: CASSPPGQSLNTEAFF
d_call: .; v_call: TRBV19; j_call: TRBJ2-5; clone_size: .; cdr3_nt: TGTGCCAGTAGTACTTATACGCGCCGGGGGTCTAGAAGACAAGAGACCCAGTACTTC; cdr3_aa: CASSTYTRRGSRRQETQYF
d_call: .; v_call: TRBV30; j_call: TRBJ2-3; clone_size: few; cdr3_nt: TGTGCCTGGAGTTACTTGGGCCAATCAGGGGATACGCAGTATTTT; cdr3_aa: CAWSYLGQSGDTQYF
d_call: TRBD1; v_call: TRBV7-9; j_call: TRBJ1-2; clone_size: .; cdr3_nt: TGTGCCAGCAGCTTAACTCAGGGGGTCTATGGCTACACCTTC; cdr3_aa: CASSLTQGVYGYTF
d_call: .; v_call: TRBV7-2; j_call: TRBJ2-7; clone_size: .; cdr3_nt: TGTGCCAGCAGCTACCAGGACACTTACGAGCAGTACTTC; cdr3_aa: CASSYQDTYEQYF
d_call: .; v_call: TRBV11-2; j_call: TRBJ2-7; clone_size: .; cdr3_nt: TGTGCCAGCAGCCGGACTTTCTCCTACGAGCAGTACTTC; cdr3_aa: CASSRTFSYEQYF
d_call: .; v_call: TRBV7-8; j_call: TRBJ1-1; clone_size: .; cdr3_nt: TGTGCCAGCAGCTTAGCCAGGCCCACTGAAGCTTTCTTT; cdr3_aa: CASSLARPTEAFF
d_call: .; v_call: TRBV2; j_call: TRBJ2-7; clone_size: .; cdr3_nt: TGTGCCAGCGGAGGGGTGGGTTTCGTCGAGCAGTACTTC; cdr3_aa: CASGGVGFVEQYF
d_call: .; v_call: TRBV7-9; j_call: TRBJ2-6; clone_size: .; cdr3_nt: TGTGCCAGCAGCTTAGATCGATGGCCGCGGGGGGCCAACGTCCTGACTTTC; cdr3_aa: CASSLDRWPRGANVLTF
d_call: TRBD1; v_call: TRBV10-2; j_call: TRBJ1-2; clone_size: .; cdr3_nt: TGCGCCAGCAAACTGCAGGGGGCGCATGGCTACACCTTC; cdr3_aa: CASKLQGAHGYTF
d_call: .; v_call: TRBV5-1; j_call: TRBJ1-1; clone_size: .; cdr3_nt: TGCGCCAGCAAGGAGGGGAACACTGAAGCTTTCTTT; cdr3_aa: CASKEGNTEAFF
d_call: .; v_call: TRBV2; j_call: TRBJ2-7; clone_size: once; cdr3_nt: TGTGCCAGCAGGGGGGGACAGTTGCCCGGCGAGCAGTACTTC; cdr3_aa: CASRGGQLPGEQYF
d_call: .; v_call: TRBV7-9; j_call: TRBJ1-1; clone_size: .; cdr3_nt: TGTGCCAGCAGCTCAGATGTGGCCGGCACTGAAGCTTTCTTT; cdr3_aa: CASSSDVAGTEAFF
d_call: TRBD1; v_call: TRBV28; j_call: TRBJ1-1; clone_size: once; cdr3_nt: TGTGCCAGCAGTCCCCGGGACAGTTACACTGAAGCTTTCTTT; cdr3_aa: CASSPRDSYTEAFF
d_call: .; v_call: TRBV28; j_call: TRBJ2-5; clone_size: .; cdr3_nt: TGTGCCAGCAGTCCCCCTGCAGCCTACCAAGAGACCCAGTACTTC; cdr3_aa: CASSPPAAYQETQYF
d_call: TRBD1; v_call: TRBV6-1; j_call: TRBJ1-1; clone_size: once; cdr3_nt: TGTGCCAGCAGTCCCACCGGGACAGAGTCTGAAGCTTTCTTT; cdr3_aa: CASSPTGTESEAFF
d_call: .; v_call: TRBV27; j_call: TRBJ2-5; clone_size: .; cdr3_nt: TGTGCCAGCAGTTTATTTGGGGGGGGGCCTGGAGAGACCCAGTACTTC; cdr3_aa: CASSLFGGGPGETQYF
d_call: .; v_call: TRBV28; j_call: TRBJ1-2; clone_size: once; cdr3_nt: TGTGCCACCCTACAGGGTTTTTTCCGTGGCTACACCTTC; cdr3_aa: CATLQGFFRGYTF
d_call: .; v_call: TRBV6-5; j_call: TRBJ2-1; clone_size: .; cdr3_nt: TGTGCCAGCAGTTACTCGAGGGTCGGCAATGAGCAGTTCTTC; cdr3_aa: CASSYSRVGNEQFF
d_call: .; v_call: TRBV28; j_call: TRBJ2-1; clone_size: .; cdr3_nt: TGTGCCAGCAGGATACTAGGCAATGAGCAGTTCTTC; cdr3_aa: CASRILGNEQFF
d_call: .; v_call: TRBV19; j_call: TRBJ2-7; clone_size: .; cdr3_nt: TGTGCCAGTAGTATAGCTCCGGGGCCGCGGGACGAGCAGTACTTC; cdr3_aa: CASSIAPGPRDEQYF
d_call: .; v_call: TRBV27; j_call: TRBJ1-1; clone_size: .; cdr3_nt: TGTGCCAGCGCCGGGCAGGAAAACACTGAAGCTTTCTTT; cdr3_aa: CASAGQENTEAFF
d_call: .; v_call: TRBV30; j_call: TRBJ1-5; clone_size: .; cdr3_nt: TGTGCCTGGAGTGGAGGGGACGATCAGCCCCAGCATTTT; cdr3_aa: CAWSGGDDQPQHF
d_call: TRBD1; v_call: TRBV7-8; j_call: TRBJ2-5; clone_size: .; cdr3_nt: TGTGCCAGCAGCCAACAGGGGCGGGAGACCCAGTACTTC; cdr3_aa: CASSQQGRETQYF
d_call: .; v_call: TRBV7-3; j_call: TRBJ2-3; clone_size: once; cdr3_nt: TGTGCCAGCAGCTTAAAGGGGGTCGCGGAAGGGACAGATACGCAGTATTTT; cdr3_aa: CASSLKGVAEGTDTQYF
d_call: .; v_call: TRBV5-6; j_call: TRBJ2-3; clone_size: .; cdr3_nt: TGTGCCAGCAGCGTGACAGGAATCGAGGGAGCGCAGTATTTT; cdr3_aa: CASSVTGIEGAQYF
d_call: TRBD1; v_call: TRBV9; j_call: TRBJ2-7; clone_size: .; cdr3_nt: TGTGCCAGCAGCGTACATTGGACAGGGGTCTACGAGCAGTACTTC; cdr3_aa: CASSVHWTGVYEQYF
d_call: .; v_call: TRBV21-1; j_call: TRBJ2-3; clone_size: .; cdr3_nt: TGTGCCAGCAGCATCCCCCAGTTGGGACAGGGAGATACGCAGTATTTT; cdr3_aa: CASSIPQLGQGDTQYF